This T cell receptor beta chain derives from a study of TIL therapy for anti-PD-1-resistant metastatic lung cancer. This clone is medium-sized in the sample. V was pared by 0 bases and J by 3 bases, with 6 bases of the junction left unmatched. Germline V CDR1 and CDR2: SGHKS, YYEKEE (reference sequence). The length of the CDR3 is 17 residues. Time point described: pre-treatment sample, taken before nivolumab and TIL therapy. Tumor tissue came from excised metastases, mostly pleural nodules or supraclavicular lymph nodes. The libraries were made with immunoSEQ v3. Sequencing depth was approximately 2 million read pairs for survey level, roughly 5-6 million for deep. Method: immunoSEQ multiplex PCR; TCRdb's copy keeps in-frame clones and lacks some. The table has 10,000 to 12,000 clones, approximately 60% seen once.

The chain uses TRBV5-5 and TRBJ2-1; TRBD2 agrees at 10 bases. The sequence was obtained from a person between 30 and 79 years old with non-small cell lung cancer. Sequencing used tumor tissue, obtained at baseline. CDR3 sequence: CASSLVFSGGYYNEQFF. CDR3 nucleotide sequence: TGTGCCAGCAGCTTGGTGTTTAGCGGGGGGTACTACAATGAGCAGTTCTTC.